The subject of this entry is one T cell receptor (beta chain). Its antigen remains undetermined. It has no much larger one-base neighbor in the sample; base qualities were not kept. The data were produced on an Illumina HiSeq 2500. Quantitative 5'-RACE with molecular barcodes was the method used to prepare the TCR beta libraries. The original pipeline was this. To identify disease-linked TCR variants, a new computational method was used, one built on a probabilistic model of VDJ rearrangement. TCRdb reprocessing: public reads trimmed at Q25 with fastp, clones called with MiXCR, in-frame beta chains kept. When rows share a CDR3 protein, they turn into one entry using the most common DNA and genes. The V and J calls and clone size are TCRdb's, not the authors'. The sample yields over 450,000 distinct CDR3 sequences; 9.5% to 15% were counted once. The top ten clones comprise about 6.5% of the sample. These data come from a study of CD8 T cells in ankylosing spondylitis (dated by TCRdb to 2016 to 2017). Study-level background: The study profiled T cell receptor beta repertoires in healthy donors and ankylosing spondylitis patients to find disease-linked TCR variants. The full study cohort was made up of roughly 25 ankylosing spondylitis patients and approximately 100 healthy donors. Peripheral blood samples were taken, and synovial fluid was additionally collected from ankylosing spondylitis patients.

On the study overall, not on this receptor specifically: The disease-linked clones showed a CD8+ phenotype and occurred at relatively low frequencies in peripheral blood. The disease-linked clones were reported to be significantly enriched in matched synovial fluid samples from ankylosing spondylitis patients. Some of the motif variants had been reported before in the synovial fluid and blood of reactive arthritis patients, a finding that suggests common disease-initiation mechanisms. Blood from ankylosing spondylitis patients appeared to be characterized by a TCR beta motif made up of several highly homologous amino acid variants.

The specimen sequenced was blood, either unsorted or a sorted T cell fraction (not recorded which). The receptor comes from a male donor with ankylosing spondylitis.

The nucleotide sequence is given as TGTGCCAGCAGGGGAGCAGGGCCTACTAGCGGGGGCACCTACAATGAGCAGTTCTTC. It is translated as CASRGAGPTSGGTYNEQFF. The receptor chain draws on TRBV6-1 and TRBJ2-1; TRBD2 matches 11 bases in the middle. The CDR3 measures 19 amino acids from cysteine to phenylalanine. Solely the CDR3 DNA is kept, with 57 bases framed from the first base. After removal of 6 bases from V and 2 bases from J, the junction retains 15 bases not matched to a gene. CDR1 MNHNS and CDR2 SASEGT are derived from the germline V gene.